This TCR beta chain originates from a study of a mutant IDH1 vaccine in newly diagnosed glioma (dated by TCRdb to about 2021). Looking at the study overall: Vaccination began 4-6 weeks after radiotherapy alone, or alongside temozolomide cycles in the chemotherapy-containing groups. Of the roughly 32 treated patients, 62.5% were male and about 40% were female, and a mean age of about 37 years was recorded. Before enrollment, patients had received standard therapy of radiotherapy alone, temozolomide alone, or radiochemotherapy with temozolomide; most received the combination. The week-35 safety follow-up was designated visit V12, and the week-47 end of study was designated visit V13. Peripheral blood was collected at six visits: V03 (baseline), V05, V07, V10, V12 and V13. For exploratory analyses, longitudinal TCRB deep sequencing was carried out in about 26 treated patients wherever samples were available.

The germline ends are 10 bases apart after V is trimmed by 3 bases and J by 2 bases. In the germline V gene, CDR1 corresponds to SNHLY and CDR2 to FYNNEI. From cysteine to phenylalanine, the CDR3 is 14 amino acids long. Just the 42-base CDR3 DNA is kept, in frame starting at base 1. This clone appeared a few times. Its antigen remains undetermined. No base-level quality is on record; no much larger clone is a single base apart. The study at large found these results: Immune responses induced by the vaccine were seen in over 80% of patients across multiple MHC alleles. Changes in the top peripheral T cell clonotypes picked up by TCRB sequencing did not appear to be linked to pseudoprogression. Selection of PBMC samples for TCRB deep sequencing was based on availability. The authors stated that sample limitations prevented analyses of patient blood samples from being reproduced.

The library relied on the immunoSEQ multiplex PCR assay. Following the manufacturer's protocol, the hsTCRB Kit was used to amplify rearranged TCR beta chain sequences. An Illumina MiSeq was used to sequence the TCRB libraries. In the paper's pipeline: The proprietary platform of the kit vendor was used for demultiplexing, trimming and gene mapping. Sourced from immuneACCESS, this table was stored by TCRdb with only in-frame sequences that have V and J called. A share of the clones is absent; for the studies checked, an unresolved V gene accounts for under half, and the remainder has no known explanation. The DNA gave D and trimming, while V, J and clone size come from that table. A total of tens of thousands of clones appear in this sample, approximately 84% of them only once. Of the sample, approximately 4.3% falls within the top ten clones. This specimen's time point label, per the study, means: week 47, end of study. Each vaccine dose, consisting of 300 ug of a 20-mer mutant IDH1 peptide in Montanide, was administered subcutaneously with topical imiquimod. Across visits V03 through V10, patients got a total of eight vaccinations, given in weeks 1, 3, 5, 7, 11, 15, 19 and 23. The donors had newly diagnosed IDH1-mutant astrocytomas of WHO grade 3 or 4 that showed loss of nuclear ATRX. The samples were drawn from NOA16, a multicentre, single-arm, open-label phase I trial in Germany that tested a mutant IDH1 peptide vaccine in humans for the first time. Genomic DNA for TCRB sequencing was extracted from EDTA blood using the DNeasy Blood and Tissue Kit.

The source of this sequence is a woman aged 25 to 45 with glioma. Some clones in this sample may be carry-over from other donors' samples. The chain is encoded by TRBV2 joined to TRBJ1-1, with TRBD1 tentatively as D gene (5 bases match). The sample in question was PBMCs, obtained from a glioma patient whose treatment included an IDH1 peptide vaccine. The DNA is TGTGCCAGCAGTGAGGGGGTTCCAAACACTGAAGCTTTCTTT. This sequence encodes CASSEGVPNTEAFF.